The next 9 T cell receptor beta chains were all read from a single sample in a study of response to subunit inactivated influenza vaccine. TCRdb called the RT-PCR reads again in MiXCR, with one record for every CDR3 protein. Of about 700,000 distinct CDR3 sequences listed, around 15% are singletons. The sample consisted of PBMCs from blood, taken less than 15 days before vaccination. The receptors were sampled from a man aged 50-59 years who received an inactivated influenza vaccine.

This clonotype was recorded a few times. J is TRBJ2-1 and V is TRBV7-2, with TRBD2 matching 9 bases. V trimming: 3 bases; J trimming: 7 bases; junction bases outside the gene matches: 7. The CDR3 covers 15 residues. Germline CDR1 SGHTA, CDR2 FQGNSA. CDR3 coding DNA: TGTGCCAGCAGCTTTTTGGCGGGGGGGCTGAATGAGCAGTTCTTC. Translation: CASSFLAGGLNEQFF.

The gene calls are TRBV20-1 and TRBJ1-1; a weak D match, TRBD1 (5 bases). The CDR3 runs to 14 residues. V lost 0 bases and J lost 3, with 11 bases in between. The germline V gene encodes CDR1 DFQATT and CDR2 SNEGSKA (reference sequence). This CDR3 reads CSAREVQGYTEAFF. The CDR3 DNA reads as TGCAGTGCTAGAGAGGTGCAGGGATACACTGAAGCTTTCTTT.

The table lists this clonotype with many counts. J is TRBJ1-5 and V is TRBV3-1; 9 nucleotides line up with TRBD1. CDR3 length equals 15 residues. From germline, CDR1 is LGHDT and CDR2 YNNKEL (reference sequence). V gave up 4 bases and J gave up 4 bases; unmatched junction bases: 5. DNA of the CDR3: TGTGCCAGCAGCCTACAGGGGGCCCTAAATCAGCCCCAGCATTTT. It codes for CASSLQGALNQPQHF. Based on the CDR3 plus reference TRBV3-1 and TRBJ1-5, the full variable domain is DTAVSQTPKYLVTQMGNDKSIKCEQNLGHDTMYWYKQDSKKFLKIMFSYNNKELIINETVPNRFSPKSPDKAHLNLHINSLELGDSAVYFCASSLQGALNQPQHFGDGTRLSIL.

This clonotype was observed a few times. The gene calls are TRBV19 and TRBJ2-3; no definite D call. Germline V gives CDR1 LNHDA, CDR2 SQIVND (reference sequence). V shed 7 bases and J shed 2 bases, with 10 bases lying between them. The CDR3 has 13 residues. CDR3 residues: CASTGPVTDTQYF. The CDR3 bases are TGTGCCAGTACTGGACCCGTCACAGATACGCAGTATTTT.

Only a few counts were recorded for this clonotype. The CDR3 DNA is TGTGCCAGCATGGTCCACAGCCAAGAGACCCAGTACTTC. Protein: CASMVHSQETQYF. This chain uses TRBV12-3 or TRBV12-4 with TRBJ2-5; D gene uncertain. This CDR3 is 13 amino acids long. Trimming pared 7 bases from V and 1 base from J, leaving 10 bases between.

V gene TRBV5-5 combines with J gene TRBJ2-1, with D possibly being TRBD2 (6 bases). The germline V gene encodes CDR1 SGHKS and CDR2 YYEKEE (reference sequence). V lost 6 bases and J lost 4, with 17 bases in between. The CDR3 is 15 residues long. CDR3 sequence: CASTTRLGWYNEQFF. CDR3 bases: TGTGCCAGCACCACTCGACTAGGGTGGTACAATGAGCAGTTCTTC.

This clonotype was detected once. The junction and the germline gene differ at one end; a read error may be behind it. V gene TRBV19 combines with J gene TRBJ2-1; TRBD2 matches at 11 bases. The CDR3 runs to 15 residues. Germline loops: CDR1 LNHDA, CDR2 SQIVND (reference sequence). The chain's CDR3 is CAGSISLAGGHEQFF. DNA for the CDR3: TGTGCCGGTAGTATAAGCCTAGCGGGAGGTCATGAGCAGTTCTTC.

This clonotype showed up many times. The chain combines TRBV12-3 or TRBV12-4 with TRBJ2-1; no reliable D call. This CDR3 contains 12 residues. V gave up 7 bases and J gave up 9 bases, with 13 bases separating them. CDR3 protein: CASTPRGSEQFF. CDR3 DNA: TGTGCCAGCACCCCCAGAGGCTCTGAGCAGTTCTTC.

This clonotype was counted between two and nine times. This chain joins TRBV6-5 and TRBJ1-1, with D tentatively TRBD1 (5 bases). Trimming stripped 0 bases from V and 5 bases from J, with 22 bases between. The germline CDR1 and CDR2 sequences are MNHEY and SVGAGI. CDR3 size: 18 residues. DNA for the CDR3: TGTGCCAGCAGTTACTCGATCGGTGGCAGGGCGGTCGGGACTGAAGCTTTCTTT. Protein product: CASSYSIGGRAVGTEAFF.